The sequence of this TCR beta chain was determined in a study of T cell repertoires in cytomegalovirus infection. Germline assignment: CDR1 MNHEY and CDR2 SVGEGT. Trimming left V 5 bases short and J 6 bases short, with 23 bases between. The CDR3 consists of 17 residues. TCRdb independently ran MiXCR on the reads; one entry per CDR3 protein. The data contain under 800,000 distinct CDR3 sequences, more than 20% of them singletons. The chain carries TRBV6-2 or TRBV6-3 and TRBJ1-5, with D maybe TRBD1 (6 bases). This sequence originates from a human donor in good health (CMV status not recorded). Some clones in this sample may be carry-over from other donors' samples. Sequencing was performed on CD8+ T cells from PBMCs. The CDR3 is CASSQPHRDGKSQPQHF. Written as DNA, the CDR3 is TGTGCCAGCAGTCAACCCCACAGGGACGGGAAAAGTCAGCCCCAGCATTTT.